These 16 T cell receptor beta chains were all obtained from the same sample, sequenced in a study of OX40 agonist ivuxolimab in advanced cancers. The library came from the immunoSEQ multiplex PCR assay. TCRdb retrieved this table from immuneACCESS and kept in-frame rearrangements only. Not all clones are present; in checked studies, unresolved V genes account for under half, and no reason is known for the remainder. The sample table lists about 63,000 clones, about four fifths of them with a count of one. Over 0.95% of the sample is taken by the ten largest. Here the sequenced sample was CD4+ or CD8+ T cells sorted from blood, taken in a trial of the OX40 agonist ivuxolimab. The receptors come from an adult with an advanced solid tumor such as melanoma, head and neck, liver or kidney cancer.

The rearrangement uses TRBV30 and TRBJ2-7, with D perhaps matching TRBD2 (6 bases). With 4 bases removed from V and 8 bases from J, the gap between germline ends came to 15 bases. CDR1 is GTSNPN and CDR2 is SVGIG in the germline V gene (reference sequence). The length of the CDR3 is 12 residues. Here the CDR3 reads CAWTGRDTQQYF. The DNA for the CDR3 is TGTGCCTGGACAGGGCGGGATACCCAGCAGTACTTC.

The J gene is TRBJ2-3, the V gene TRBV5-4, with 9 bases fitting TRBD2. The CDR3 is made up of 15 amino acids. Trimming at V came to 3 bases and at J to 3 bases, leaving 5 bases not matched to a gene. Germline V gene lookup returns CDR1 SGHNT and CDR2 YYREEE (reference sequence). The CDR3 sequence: CASSSTSGQTDTQYF. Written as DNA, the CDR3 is TGTGCCAGCAGCTCGACTAGCGGACAAACAGATACGCAGTATTTT.

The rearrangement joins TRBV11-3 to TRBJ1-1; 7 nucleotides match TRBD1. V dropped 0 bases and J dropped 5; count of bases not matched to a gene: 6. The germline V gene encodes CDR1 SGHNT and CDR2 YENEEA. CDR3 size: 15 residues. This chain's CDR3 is CASSLDSGRGTEAFF. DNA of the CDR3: TGTGCCAGCAGCTTAGATAGCGGCAGGGGGACTGAAGCTTTCTTT.

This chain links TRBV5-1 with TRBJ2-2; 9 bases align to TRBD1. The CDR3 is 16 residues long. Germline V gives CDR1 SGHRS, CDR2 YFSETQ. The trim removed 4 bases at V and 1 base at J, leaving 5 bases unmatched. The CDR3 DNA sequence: TGCGCCAGCAGCCGGACAGGGGTCGGGAACACCGGGGAGCTGTTTTTT. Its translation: CASSRTGVGNTGELFF.

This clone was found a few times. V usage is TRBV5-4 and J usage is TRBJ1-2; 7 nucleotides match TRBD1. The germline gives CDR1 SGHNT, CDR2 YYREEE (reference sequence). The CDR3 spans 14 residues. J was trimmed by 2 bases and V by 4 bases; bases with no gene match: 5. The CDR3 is CASSRGGANYGYTF. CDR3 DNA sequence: TGTGCCAGCAGCCGAGGGGGCGCGAACTATGGCTACACCTTC.

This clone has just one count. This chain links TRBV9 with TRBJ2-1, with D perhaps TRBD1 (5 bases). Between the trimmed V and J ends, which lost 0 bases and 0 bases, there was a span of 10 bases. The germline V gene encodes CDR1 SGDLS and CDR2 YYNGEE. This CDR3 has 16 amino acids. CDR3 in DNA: TGTGCCAGCAGCGTAGGGGGCAGAACCTCCTACAATGAGCAGTTCTTC. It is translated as CASSVGGRTSYNEQFF. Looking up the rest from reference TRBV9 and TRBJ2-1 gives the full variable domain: DSGVTQTPKHLITATGQRVTLRCSPRSGDLSVYWYQQSLDQGLQFLIQYYNGEERAKGNILERFSAQQFPDLHSELNLSSLELGDSALYFCASSVGGRTSYNEQFFGPGTRLTVL.

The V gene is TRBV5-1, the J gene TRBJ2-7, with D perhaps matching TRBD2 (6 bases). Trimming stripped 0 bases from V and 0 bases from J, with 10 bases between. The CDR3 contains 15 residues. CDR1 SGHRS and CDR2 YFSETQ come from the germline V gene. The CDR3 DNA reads TGCGCCAGCAGCTTGGGATGGCGGGGCTCCTACGAGCAGTACTTC. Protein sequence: CASSLGWRGSYEQYF.

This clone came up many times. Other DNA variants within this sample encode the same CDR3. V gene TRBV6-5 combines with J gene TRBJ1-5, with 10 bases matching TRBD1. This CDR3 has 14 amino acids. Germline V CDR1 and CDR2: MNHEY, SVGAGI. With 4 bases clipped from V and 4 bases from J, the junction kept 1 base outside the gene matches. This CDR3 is CASSWGQGNQPQHF. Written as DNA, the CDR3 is TGTGCCAGCAGTTGGGGACAGGGGAATCAGCCCCAGCATTTT.

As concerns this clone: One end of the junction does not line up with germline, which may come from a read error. DNA of the CDR3: TGTGCCAGCAGCTCTAGCGGGCGTACTCCAGATACGCAGTATTTT. Translating gives CASSSSGRTPDTQYF. The chain joins TRBV5-1 to TRBJ2-3; the match to TRBD2 covers 8 bases. There are 15 residues in the CDR3. Germline V lookup: CDR1 SGHRS, CDR2 YFSETQ.

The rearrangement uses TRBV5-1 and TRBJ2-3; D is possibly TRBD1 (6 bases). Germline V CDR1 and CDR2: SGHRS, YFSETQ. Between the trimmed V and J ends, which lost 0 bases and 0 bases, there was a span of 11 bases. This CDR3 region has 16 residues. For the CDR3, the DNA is TGCGCCAGCAGCTTGGAGGGGGTCGGGAGCACAGATACGCAGTATTTT. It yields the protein CASSLEGVGSTDTQYF. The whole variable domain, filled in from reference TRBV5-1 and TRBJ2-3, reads KAGVTQTPRYLIKTRGQQVTLSCSPISGHRSVSWYQQTPGQGLQFLFEYFSETQRNKGNFPGRFSGRQFSNSRSEMNVSTLELGDSALYLCASSLEGVGSTDTQYFGPGTRLTVL.

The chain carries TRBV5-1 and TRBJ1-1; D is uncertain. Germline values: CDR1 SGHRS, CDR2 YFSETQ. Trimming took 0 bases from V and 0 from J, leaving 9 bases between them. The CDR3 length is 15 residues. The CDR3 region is CASSLGAGMNTEAFF. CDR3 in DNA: TGCGCCAGCAGCTTGGGGGCAGGAATGAACACTGAAGCTTTCTTT. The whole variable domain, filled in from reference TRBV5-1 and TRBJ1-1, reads KAGVTQTPRYLIKTRGQQVTLSCSPISGHRSVSWYQQTPGQGLQFLFEYFSETQRNKGNFPGRFSGRQFSNSRSEMNVSTLELGDSALYLCASSLGAGMNTEAFFGQGTRLTVV.

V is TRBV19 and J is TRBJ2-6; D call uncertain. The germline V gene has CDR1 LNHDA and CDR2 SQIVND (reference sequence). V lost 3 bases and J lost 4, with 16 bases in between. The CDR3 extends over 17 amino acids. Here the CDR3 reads CASSILGNPKGANVLTF. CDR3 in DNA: TGTGCCAGTAGTATTCTAGGCAATCCGAAAGGGGCCAACGTCCTGACTTTC.

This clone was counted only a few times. The CDR3 spells CASSVESRDQETQYF. The CDR3 DNA follows: TGTGCCAGCAGCGTAGAATCCCGGGATCAAGAGACCCAGTACTTC. The chain is built from TRBV9 and TRBJ2-5, with D possibly being TRBD2 (5 bases). CDR3 length: 15 residues. V gave up 0 bases and J gave up 2 bases, with 11 bases separating them. Per the germline V gene, CDR1 is SGDLS and CDR2 is YYNGEE.

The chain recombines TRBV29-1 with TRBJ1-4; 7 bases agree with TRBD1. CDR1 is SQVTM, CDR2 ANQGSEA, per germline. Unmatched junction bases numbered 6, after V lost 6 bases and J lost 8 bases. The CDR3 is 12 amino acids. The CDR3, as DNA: TGCAGCGTGACAGGGTTGGGCGAAAAACTGTTTTTT. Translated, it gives CSVTGLGEKLFF. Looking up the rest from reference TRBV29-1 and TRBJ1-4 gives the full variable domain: SAVISQKPSRDICQRGTSLTIQCQVDSQVTMMFWYRQQPGQSLTLIATANQGSEATYESGFVIDKFPISRPNLTFSTLTVSNMSPEDSSIYLCSVTGLGEKLFFGSGTQLSVL.

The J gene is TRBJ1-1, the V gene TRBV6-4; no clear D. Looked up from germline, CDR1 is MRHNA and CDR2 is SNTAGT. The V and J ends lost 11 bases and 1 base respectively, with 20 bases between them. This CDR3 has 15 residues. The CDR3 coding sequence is TGTGCCCCCAGGTTGGGGAAAAATGCGAACACTGAAGCTTTCTTT. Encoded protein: CAPRLGKNANTEAFF.

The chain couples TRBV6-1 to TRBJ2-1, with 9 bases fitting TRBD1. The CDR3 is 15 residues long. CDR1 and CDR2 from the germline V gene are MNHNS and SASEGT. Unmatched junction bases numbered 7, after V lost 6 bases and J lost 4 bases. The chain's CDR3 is CASRELDRGYNEQFF. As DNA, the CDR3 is TGTGCCAGCAGGGAGCTGGACAGGGGATACAATGAGCAGTTCTTC.